This T cell receptor beta chain was retrieved from a study of spatial heterogeneity in lung cancer. Regarding the study as a whole: Counts of expanded intratumoral alpha and beta TCRs tracked tumor mutation counts.

This clonotype is termed medium-sized. What it binds is not known. TCRdb analysed the 5' RACE reads with MiXCR anew, one entry per CDR3 protein. The sample yields about 9,200 distinct CDR3 sequences, about 8.8% seen once. Time point: sample taken at primary tumor resection. The CDR3 is 14 amino acids. V lost 3 bases and J lost 3; bases outside the gene matches: 3. Germline lookup yields CDR1 SQVTM and CDR2 ANQGSEA. This clonotype was obtained from a male donor with early-stage non-small cell lung cancer. The source was lung tumor tissue, collected at surgery. The chain recombines TRBV29-1 with TRBJ2-1; 9 bases fit TRBD2. CDR3 amino acids: CSVDRSGSYNEQFF. CDR3 in DNA: TGCAGCGTTGACCGTAGCGGGAGCTACAATGAGCAGTTCTTC.